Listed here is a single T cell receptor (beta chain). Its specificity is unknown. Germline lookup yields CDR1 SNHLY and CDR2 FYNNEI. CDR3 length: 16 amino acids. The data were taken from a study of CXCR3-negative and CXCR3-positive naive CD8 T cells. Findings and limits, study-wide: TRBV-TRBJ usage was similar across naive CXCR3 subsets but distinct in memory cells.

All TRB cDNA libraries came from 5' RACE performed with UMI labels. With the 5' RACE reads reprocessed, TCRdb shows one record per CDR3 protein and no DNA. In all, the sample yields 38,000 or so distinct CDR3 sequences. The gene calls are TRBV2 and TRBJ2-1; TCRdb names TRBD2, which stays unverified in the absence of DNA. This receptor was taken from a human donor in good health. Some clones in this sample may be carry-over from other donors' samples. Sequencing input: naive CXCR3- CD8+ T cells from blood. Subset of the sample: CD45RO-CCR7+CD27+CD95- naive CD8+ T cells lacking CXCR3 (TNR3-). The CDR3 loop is CASSRLAGEPLNGQFF.